This passage covers 14 T cell receptor beta chains from one sample sequenced in a study of cytomegalovirus exposure and HLA in healthy donors (dated by TCRdb to about 2017). Library preparation was by the immunoSEQ multiplex PCR assay. The source is immuneACCESS, and TCRdb retained only in-frame sequences with V and J called. Part of the clones is not carried over; for the studies checked, unresolved V genes explain less than half of this, and the remainder is unexplained. The sample table records roughly 180,000 clones; over 65% of these occur just once. The ten largest make up 6% to 9% of the sample. The sample taken for sequencing was PBMCs. These receptors came from a man younger than 35 in good health and CMV-seropositive.

The chain joins TRBV15 to TRBJ2-1; TRBD1 is a possible D gene (7 bases). This CDR3 is 16 amino acids long. Between the trimmed V and J ends, which lost 1 base and 2 bases, there was a span of 12 bases. Germline V CDR1 and CDR2: LNHNV, YYDKDF (reference sequence). CDR3 in amino acids: CATSRGSGGPYNEQFF. The CDR3 DNA reads TGTGCCACCAGCAGAGGTTCAGGGGGGCCCTACAATGAGCAGTTCTTC. The entire variable domain, with the rest obtained from reference TRBV15 and TRBJ2-1, is as follows: DAMVIQNPRYQVTQFGKPVTLSCSQTLNHNVMYWYQQKSSQAPKLLFHYYDKDFNNEADTPDNFQSRRPNTSFCFLDIRSPGLGDTAMYLCATSRGSGGPYNEQFFGPGTRLTVL.

This chain links TRBV27 with TRBJ1-1, with 8 positions matching TRBD1. Germline V gene data show CDR1 as MNHEY and CDR2 as SMNVEV (reference sequence). The CDR3 has 14 residues. Losses at the gene ends were 3 bases for V and 3 bases for J; bases not matched to a gene: 3. The CDR3 loop reads CASSFSQGDTEAFF. CDR3 DNA sequence: TGTGCCAGCAGTTTCTCACAGGGGGACACTGAAGCTTTCTTT.

V gene TRBV27 combines with J gene TRBJ1-4; D remains unclear. The CDR3 consists of 13 residues. CDR1 MNHEY and CDR2 SMNVEV come from the germline V gene (reference sequence). V lost 3 bases, J lost 11 bases, and 13 bases lay in between. The CDR3 DNA is TGTGCCAGCAGTTTCGAGCCTAGCGGGAAACTGTTTTTT. Its protein product is CASSFEPSGKLFF.

The chain recombines TRBV11-2 with TRBJ2-1; maybe TRBD2 (5 bases). CDR1 is SGHAT, CDR2 FQNNGV, per germline. This CDR3 has 17 residues. The V and J ends lost 0 bases and 3 bases respectively, with 15 bases between them. In DNA form, the CDR3 reads TGTGCCAGCAGCTTAGAGTTATGGACGACTAACTACAATGAGCAGTTCTTC. Encoded protein: CASSLELWTTNYNEQFF.

This clone has only a few counts. The chain employs TRBV7-2 and TRBJ2-7; TRBD2 matches 7 bases. CDR3 length: 14 amino acids. V dropped 5 bases and J dropped 6; count of bases not matched to a gene: 10. CDR1 is SGHTA, CDR2 FQGNSA, per germline. This CDR3 is CASSPPGAGTEQYF. In DNA, the CDR3 is TGTGCCAGCAGCCCCCCGGGAGCGGGAACCGAGCAGTACTTC.

The chain couples TRBV15 to TRBJ2-5; the match to TRBD1 covers 7 bases. Trimming took 3 bases from V and 1 from J; bases not matched to a gene: 5. CDR1 and CDR2 (germline): LNHNV, YYDKDF (reference sequence). The CDR3 is 15 residues long. The CDR3 sequence is CATSSGQETQETQYF. CDR3 nucleotide sequence: TGTGCCACCAGCAGCGGACAGGAGACCCAAGAGACCCAGTACTTC.

The chain employs TRBV9 and TRBJ2-5, with 7 bases fitting TRBD1. V was pared by 7 bases and J by 9 bases, with 15 bases of the junction left unmatched. Looked up from germline, CDR1 is SGDLS and CDR2 is YYNGEE. The CDR3 loop spans 14 amino acids. CDR3: CASSTEGSDRAQYF. The CDR3 DNA sequence: TGTGCCAGCTCCACGGAAGGGAGCGACAGGGCCCAGTACTTC.

This clone was counted only a few times. This chain links TRBV7-9 with TRBJ2-7; TRBD1 matches at 12 bases. V lost 3 bases, J lost 6 bases, and 6 bases stayed unmatched. Germline V gene lookup returns CDR1 SEHNR and CDR2 FQNEAQ (reference sequence). CDR3 length: 15 amino acids. The CDR3: CASSFPGQGAAEQYF. For the CDR3, the DNA is TGTGCCAGCAGCTTTCCGGGACAGGGGGCGGCCGAGCAGTACTTC. Supplemented by reference TRBV7-9 and TRBJ2-7, the full variable domain reads DTGVSQNPRHKITKRGQNVTFRCDPISEHNRLYWYRQTLGQGPEFLTYFQNEAQLEKSRLLSDRFSAERPKGSFSTLEIQRTEQGDSAMYLCASSFPGQGAAEQYFGPGTRLTVT.

The genes are TRBV28 and TRBJ2-7; the match to TRBD2 covers 10 bases. CDR1 is MDHEN and CDR2 is SYDVKM in the germline V gene. With V trimmed by 7 bases and J by 2 bases, 17 bases remained unmatched. The CDR3 consists of 18 residues. CDR3 coding DNA: TGTGCCAGCATCCCAAGTCTAAAACTAGCGGGACAAACCTACGAGCAGTACTTC. Translation: CASIPSLKLAGQTYEQYF.

The rearrangement uses TRBV4-2 and TRBJ2-3, with D possibly being TRBD2 (6 bases). The V gene lost 4 bases and the J gene lost 7 bases, with 12 bases spanning the gap. This CDR3 is built from 13 residues. Germline CDR1 is LGHNA and CDR2 is YNFKEQ. The CDR3 protein is CASSPRAGNTQYF. The CDR3 region has the DNA TGTGCCAGCAGCCCCCGGGCGGGGAATACGCAGTATTTT.

The chain uses TRBV28 and TRBJ1-2; D remains unclear. Germline V gene sequence: CDR1 MDHEN, CDR2 SYDVKM. Trimming pared 2 bases from V and 6 bases from J, leaving 10 bases between. This CDR3 spans 13 amino acids. CDR3 in DNA: TGTGCCAGCAGTTTAGGCGGAAGGCATGGCTACACCTTC. Translating gives CASSLGGRHGYTF.

Turning to this clone: The same CDR3 also results from other DNA sequences found in this sample. The V call is TRBV28, the J call TRBJ2-1; 7 bases line up with TRBD2. The V and J ends lost 3 bases and 5 bases, in that order; junction bases with no gene match: 7. The CDR3 has 15 residues. CDR1 MDHEN and CDR2 SYDVKM come from the germline V gene. The DNA for the CDR3 is TGTGCCAGCAGTTTCGGCCTAGCGGAAAACAATGAGCAGTTCTTC. Translated, it gives CASSFGLAENNEQFF.

This chain joins TRBV4-3 and TRBJ2-3; D uncertain. With 0 bases removed from V and 3 bases from J, the gap between germline ends came to 7 bases. Germline-derived CDR1 and CDR2 are LGHNA and YSLEER. This CDR3 region has 14 residues. CDR3 loop: CASSQDPGTDTQYF. CDR3 bases: TGCGCCAGCAGCCAAGATCCCGGGACAGATACGCAGTATTTT.

V is TRBV10-2 and J is TRBJ1-2; 9 bases agree with TRBD1. V shed 2 bases and J 5 bases; nucleotides not matched to a gene: 9. The CDR3 runs 16 residues. The germline CDR1 and CDR2 sequences are WSHSY and SAAADI. CDR3 in amino acids: CASSELNRGRGYGYTF. DNA for the CDR3: TGCGCCAGCAGTGAGCTTAACAGGGGGCGCGGTTATGGCTACACCTTC.